Presented here are 7 T cell receptor beta chains from one specimen sequenced in a study of shared clonotypes between healthy human individuals. TCRdb's table, derived via immunoSEQ multiplex PCR, lists solely in-frame clones and lacks some. Among about 480,000 clones listed, 79% were seen once. Sequenced sample: PBMCs. The receptors shown here come from a woman between 40 and 55 years old in good health. Some clones in this sample may be carry-over from other donors' samples.

The rearrangement links TRBV7-3 to TRBJ1-1, with 7 bases identical to TRBD1. The CDR3 covers 17 residues. Germline trimming cut 1 base from V and 1 base from J; bases unmatched to any gene: 9. The germline V gene has CDR1 SGHTA and CDR2 FQGTGA. DNA of the CDR3: TGTGCCAGCAGCTTAATAGGTGTGGGACAGACGAACACTGAAGCTTTCTTT. It yields the protein CASSLIGVGQTNTEAFF. The full variable domain, rest sourced from reference TRBV7-3 and TRBJ1-1, is GAGVSQTPSNKVTEKGKYVELRCDPISGHTALYWYRQSLGQGPEFLIYFQGTGAADDSGLPNDRFFAVRPEGSVSTLKIQRTERGDSAVYLCASSLIGVGQTNTEAFFGQGTRLTVV.

The V gene is TRBV30, the J gene TRBJ2-1, with no clear D. The V end lost 0 bases, the J end lost 8 bases, and 5 bases lay between the germline ends. Per the germline V gene, CDR1 is GTSNPN and CDR2 is SVGIG (reference sequence). The CDR3 extends over 11 amino acids. For the CDR3, the DNA is TGTGCCTGGAGTGTACGGGATGAGCAGTTCTTC. Protein sequence: CAWSVRDEQFF.

The chain combines TRBV19 with TRBJ2-3; 9 nucleotides line up with TRBD1. Germline CDR1 is LNHDA and CDR2 is SQIVND (reference sequence). The trim removed 5 bases at V and 3 bases at J, leaving 3 bases unmatched. CDR3 length: 14 amino acids. The CDR3 bases are TGTGCCAGTAGTCCAGGGACAGGGACAGATACGCAGTATTTT. This codes for CASSPGTGTDTQYF.

The CDR3 DNA reads as TGTGCCAGCAGCTCCGGAGGGGGGTTTTACGAGCAGTACTTC. As protein: CASSSGGGFYEQYF. The gene calls are TRBV28 and TRBJ2-7, with D perhaps matching TRBD1 or TRBD2 (6 bases each). Germline assignment: CDR1 MDHEN and CDR2 SYDVKM. Between the trimmed V and J ends, which lost 6 bases and 4 bases, there was a span of 16 bases. This CDR3 has 14 amino acids.

The rearrangement uses TRBV2 and TRBJ2-3; D gene ambiguous. With 7 bases removed from V and 3 bases from J, the gap between germline ends came to 8 bases. The CDR3 runs 12 residues. CDR1 is SNHLY and CDR2 is FYNNEI in the germline V gene. The CDR3 region is CASIGWTDTQYF. The CDR3 bases are TGTGCCAGCATTGGGTGGACAGATACGCAGTATTTT.

The chain uses TRBV7-2 and TRBJ2-7, with 7 bases fitting TRBD2. With 5 bases clipped from V and 3 bases from J, the junction kept 7 bases outside the gene matches. In germline, CDR1 is SGHTA, CDR2 FQGNSA. This CDR3 is built from 14 residues. The CDR3 protein is CASSLGDYFYEQYF. CDR3 DNA sequence: TGTGCCAGCAGCCTTGGGGACTACTTCTACGAGCAGTACTTC.

V is TRBV5-1 and J is TRBJ2-1; D unclear. V dropped 4 bases and J dropped 7 bases, with 9 bases sitting between them. The germline V gene encodes CDR1 SGHRS and CDR2 YFSETQ. The CDR3 contains 12 residues. CDR3 amino acids: CASSATWNEQFF. The CDR3 nucleotides are TGCGCCAGCAGCGCGACTTGGAATGAGCAGTTCTTC.